This section outlines one T cell receptor beta chain sequence together with its context. Its antigen is not identified. Trimming took 0 bases from V and 4 from J, leaving 12 bases between them. The CDR3 has 14 amino acids. CDR1 SQVTM and CDR2 ANQGSEA come from the germline V gene. Sample-barcoded 5' priming and a J-beta primer mix drove a second PCR of 7 to 11 cycles. Every molecule of cDNA carried a tag from a template-switch adaptor with 12 random nucleotides. TCRdb passed the 5' RACE reads through MiXCR, listing each CDR3 protein once. The sample has more than 800,000 distinct CDR3 sequences, 40% to 50% seen once. These data are taken from a study of blood T cells in healthy people across ages. Study-level findings and limits: While age rose, TCR beta diversity per million T cells dropped in a roughly linear way. Researchers deemed the diversity estimates from one million T cells underestimates.

The receptor was derived from an older woman in good health. The sample was blood. V and J are TRBV29-1 and TRBJ1-2; D is unresolved. DNA for the CDR3: TGCAGCGTTGAAGATCTTAGGGAAAGCTATGGCTACACCTTC. This translates into CSVEDLRESYGYTF.